The clone carrying this T cell receptor (beta chain) was observed a few times. The data derive from a study of blood T cell repertoires in COVID-19. From germline, CDR1 is MRHNA and CDR2 SNTAGT. The CDR3 consists of 15 residues. V trimming: 3 bases; J trimming: 6 bases; junction bases outside the gene matches: 7. Generated by immunoSEQ multiplex PCR, the TCRdb table keeps only in-frame clones and is missing some. The sample comprises roughly 120,000 clones, 85% to 90% of which are singletons, and around 3% rests with the top ten. Seattle researchers signed up patients amid active infection and tracked them longitudinally.

The clonotype originates from a woman of 80 years or more with COVID-19, enrolled during active disease. J is TRBJ2-1 and V is TRBV6-4; 8 bases line up with TRBD2. Sequencing was carried out using peripheral blood. For the CDR3, the DNA is TGTGCCAGCAGTGAACTACCCGGGACTAGCAATGAGCAGTTCTTC. The encoded protein is CASSELPGTSNEQFF.